Given below is one TCR beta chain in context. The antigen is not known. This record belongs to a study of Ad26.COV2.S vaccination and SARS-CoV-2 variants. Whole-study results and caveats: Vaccine and placebo recipients had similar non-spike TCR breadth.

Sequencing was performed with immunoSEQ multiplex PCR; in TCRdb, only in-frame clones are kept and a portion is missing. The repertoire has around 400,000 clones, roughly 80% of them found once; the top ten carry about 7.1%. There are 13 residues in the CDR3. The V end lost 3 bases, the J end lost 5 bases, and 8 bases lay between the germline ends. Germline CDR1 SGDLS, CDR2 YYNGEE. As to treatment: approximately 18 received Ad26.COV2.S at low or high dose, single or two shots; 5 received placebo; per-sample allocation not given. Specimen acquisition occurred on day 63 following the initial vaccine or placebo injection.

The chain uses TRBV9 and TRBJ2-2, with D uncertain. Sequenced material: peripheral blood, taken in a trial of Ad26.COV2.S vaccine versus placebo. This clonotype was obtained from a person aged 18 to 59 who received the Ad26.COV2.S COVID-19 vaccine or a placebo. The CDR3 protein is CASSAGVTGELFF. The CDR3 DNA reads as TGTGCCAGCAGCGCCGGAGTGACCGGGGAGCTGTTTTTT. The full variable domain, in which reference TRBV9 and TRBJ2-2 provide the parts outside the CDR3, is DSGVTQTPKHLITATGQRVTLRCSPRSGDLSVYWYQQSLDQGLQFLIQYYNGEERAKGNILERFSAQQFPDLHSELNLSSLELGDSALYFCASSAGVTGELFFGEGSRLTVL.